This T cell receptor beta chain was profiled in a study of regulatory T cells in long-lasting Graves disease. For this clonotype: As yet, its antigen is unknown. A much larger clone differs by one base, so this may be a read error.

Trimming took 2 bases from V and 6 from J; bases not matched to a gene: 6. The CDR3 spans 15 residues. Looked up from germline, CDR1 is MNHEY and CDR2 is SMNVEV (reference sequence). Indicated time point: persistent/refractory GD, antithyroid drugs over 5 years with positive TRAb. After RNA was extracted from PBMCs, the TCR library was made from it. Whole-study findings and limits: Persistent patients shared more public clonotypes (roughly 3,000) than newly diagnosed patients (966).

iRepertoire HTBI primers and Arm-PCR of CDR3 regions built TCR beta libraries. TCRdb re-analysed the multiplex PCR reads in MiXCR, keeping a single row per CDR3 protein. The table shows about 430,000 distinct CDR3 sequences, with 21% occurring only once. The chain links TRBV27 to TRBJ2-1, with 8 bases that match TRBD1. This TCR derives from a female donor with Graves disease. Here the sequenced sample was peripheral blood mononuclear cells (PBMCs), taken when the disease was refractory, from a patient treated with antithyroid drugs. CDR3: CASSLGTGSLNEQFF. DNA for the CDR3: TGTGCCAGCAGTTTAGGGACAGGCAGCCTCAATGAGCAGTTCTTC.